This section outlines one TCR beta chain sequence together with its context. The immunoSEQ assay amplified TCRB CDR3 from up to roughly 2 ug DNA. This table comes from immunoSEQ multiplex PCR, and its TCRdb copy is limited to in-frame clones, with some not included. The sample yields just under 100,000 clones, 80% seen once. V lost 6 bases, J lost 5 bases, and 15 bases stayed unmatched. The CDR3 is made up of 16 amino acids. Per germline, CDR1 GTSNPN and CDR2 SVGIG (reference sequence). The data were taken from a study of glioma-infiltrating T cells after dendritic cell vaccination. The wider study: Patients had newly diagnosed or recurrent glioblastoma and received dendritic cell vaccines. Three intradermal dendritic cell vaccine injections were given every two weeks.

Time point noted: after dendritic cell vaccination, including at tumor progression/relapse. Patients had residual fresh-frozen tumor tissue and more than two years of survival data. This specimen was blood, taken after dendritic cell vaccination. The sequence was collected from a human donor with glioblastoma. The chain employs TRBV30 and TRBJ2-5; 10 positions agree with TRBD2. Here the CDR3 DNA reads TGTGCCTGCTTACGAGCTGGGACTAGCGCGGCGGAGACCCAGTACTTC. Protein: CACLRAGTSAAETQYF. Together with reference TRBV30 and TRBJ2-5, the CDR3 gives the full variable domain: SQTIHQWPATLVQPVGSPLSLECTVEGTSNPNLYWYRQAAGRGLQLLFYSVGIGQISSEVPQNLSASRPQDRQFILSSKKLLLSDSGFYLCACLRAGTSAAETQYFGPGTRLLVL.